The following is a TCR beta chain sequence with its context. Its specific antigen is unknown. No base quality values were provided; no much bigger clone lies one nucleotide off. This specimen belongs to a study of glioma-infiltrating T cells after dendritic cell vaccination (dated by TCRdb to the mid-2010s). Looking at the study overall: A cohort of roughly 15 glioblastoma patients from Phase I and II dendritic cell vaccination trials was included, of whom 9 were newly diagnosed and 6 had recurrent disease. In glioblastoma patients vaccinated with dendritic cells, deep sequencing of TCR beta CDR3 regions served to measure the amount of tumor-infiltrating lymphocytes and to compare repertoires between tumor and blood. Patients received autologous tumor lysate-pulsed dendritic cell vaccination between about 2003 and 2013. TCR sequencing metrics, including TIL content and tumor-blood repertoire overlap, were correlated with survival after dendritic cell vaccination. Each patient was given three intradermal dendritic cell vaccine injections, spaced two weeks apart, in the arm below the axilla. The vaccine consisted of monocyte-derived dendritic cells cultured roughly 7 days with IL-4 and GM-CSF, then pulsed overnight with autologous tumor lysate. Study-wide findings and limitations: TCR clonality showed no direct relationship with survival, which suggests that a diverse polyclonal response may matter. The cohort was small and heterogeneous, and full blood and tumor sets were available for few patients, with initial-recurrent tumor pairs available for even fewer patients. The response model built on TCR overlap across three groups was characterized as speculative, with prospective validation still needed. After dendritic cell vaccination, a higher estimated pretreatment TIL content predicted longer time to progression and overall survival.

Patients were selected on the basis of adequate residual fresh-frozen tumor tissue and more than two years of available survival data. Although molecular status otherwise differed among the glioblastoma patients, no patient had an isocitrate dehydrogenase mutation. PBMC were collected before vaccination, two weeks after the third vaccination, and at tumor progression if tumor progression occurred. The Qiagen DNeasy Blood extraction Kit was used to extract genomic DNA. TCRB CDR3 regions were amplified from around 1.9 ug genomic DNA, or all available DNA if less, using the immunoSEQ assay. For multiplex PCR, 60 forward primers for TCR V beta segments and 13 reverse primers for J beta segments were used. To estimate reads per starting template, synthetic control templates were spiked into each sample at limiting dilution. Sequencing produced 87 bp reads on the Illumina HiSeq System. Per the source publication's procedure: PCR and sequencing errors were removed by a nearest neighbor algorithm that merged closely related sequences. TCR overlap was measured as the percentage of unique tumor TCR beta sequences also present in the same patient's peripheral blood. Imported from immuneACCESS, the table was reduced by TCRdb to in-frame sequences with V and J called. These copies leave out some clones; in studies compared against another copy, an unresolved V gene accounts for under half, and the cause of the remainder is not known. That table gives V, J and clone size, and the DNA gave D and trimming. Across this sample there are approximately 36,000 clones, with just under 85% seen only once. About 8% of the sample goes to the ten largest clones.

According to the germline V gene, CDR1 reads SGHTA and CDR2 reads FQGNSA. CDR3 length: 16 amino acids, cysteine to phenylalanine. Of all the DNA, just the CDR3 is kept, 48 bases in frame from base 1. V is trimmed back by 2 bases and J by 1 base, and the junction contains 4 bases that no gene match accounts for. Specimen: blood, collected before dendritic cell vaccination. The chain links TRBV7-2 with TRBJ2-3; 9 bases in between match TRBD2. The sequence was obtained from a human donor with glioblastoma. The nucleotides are TGTGCCAGCAGCTTATTGCGGGGGGGACGCACAGATACGCAGTATTTT. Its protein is CASSLLRGGRTDTQYF.